These 27 T cell receptor beta chains were sequenced from one sample in a study of cytomegalovirus exposure and HLA in healthy donors. 60 Vbeta and 13 Jbeta primers were used in PCR. TCRdb's table, derived via immunoSEQ multiplex PCR, lists solely in-frame clones and lacks some. The table shows about 130,000 clones, with around 77% occurring only once. The specimen was PBMCs. The receptor set was obtained from a male donor in good health and CMV-seropositive.

The V call is TRBV5-1, the J call TRBJ2-2; a weak D match, TRBD1 (6 bases). Germline CDR1 is SGHRS and CDR2 is YFSETQ. V was trimmed by 6 bases and J by 5 bases, leaving 17 bases between them. The length of the CDR3 is 15 residues. CDR3 nucleotide sequence: TGCGCCAGCACCTCCCGGGACAAAAATACCGGGGAGCTGTTTTTT. Its translation is CASTSRDKNTGELFF.

This chain joins TRBV28 and TRBJ2-1; D is perhaps TRBD1 (6 bases). This CDR3 is built from 13 residues. V was cut by 6 bases and J by 7 bases, with 13 bases left in between. The V gene's germline CDR1 is MDHEN and CDR2 SYDVKM. The CDR3 DNA reads TGTGCCAGCAGAAAACAGGGCTTGAATGAGCAGTTCTTC. This encodes CASRKQGLNEQFF.

This clone has more than one count but fewer than ten. The chain recombines TRBV6-1 with TRBJ2-3, with 7 bases lining up with TRBD1. The V gene end was trimmed by 5 bases and the J gene end by 6 bases; junction bases not matched to a gene: 5. Germline-derived CDR1 and CDR2 are MNHNS and SASEGT. CDR3 length: 13 amino acids. CDR3 loop: CASSRDSLDTQYF. Written as DNA, the CDR3 is TGTGCCAGCAGTCGGGACAGCCTTGATACGCAGTATTTT.

This clone was seen just once. This chain connects TRBV19 to TRBJ2-1; 7 nucleotides line up with TRBD1. The CDR3 contains 15 residues. V lost 3 bases to trimming and J lost 4 bases; unmatched junction nucleotides: 6. Germline values: CDR1 LNHDA, CDR2 SQIVND (reference sequence). The CDR3 reads CASSIDRALYNEQFF. For the CDR3, the DNA is TGTGCCAGTAGTATTGACAGGGCCCTTTACAATGAGCAGTTCTTC.

The V call is TRBV12-5, the J call TRBJ2-7, with D unresolved. V was pared by 7 bases and J by 2 bases, with 12 bases between. The CDR3 runs to 13 residues. CDR1 and CDR2 (germline): LGHNT, FRNRAP. The CDR3 DNA reads TGTGCTAGTGCCTTGACTGTAACCTACGAGCAGTACTTC. This sequence encodes CASALTVTYEQYF.

The chain has TRBV2 and TRBJ2-2; D ambiguous. V was shortened by 8 bases and J by 6 bases, with 13 bases between the two germline ends. This CDR3 comprises 13 residues. The germline gives CDR1 SNHLY, CDR2 FYNNEI. The CDR3 sequence is CASGIIWPGELFF. The DNA for the CDR3 is TGTGCCAGCGGTATAATCTGGCCCGGGGAGCTGTTTTTT.

The chain couples TRBV28 to TRBJ2-2, with D possibly being TRBD2 (6 bases). This CDR3 spans 15 amino acids. V lost 6 bases, J lost 0 bases, and 11 bases lay in between. The germline CDR1 and CDR2 sequences are MDHEN and SYDVKM. CDR3 nucleotides: TGTGCCAGCAGAACCGGAGGGACGAACACCGGGGAGCTGTTTTTT. Its translation: CASRTGGTNTGELFF.

The chain combines TRBV28 with TRBJ2-7; tentative D call: TRBD1 (6 bases). The CDR3 is made up of 11 amino acids. Germline V gene data show CDR1 as MDHEN and CDR2 as SYDVKM. The CDR3: CATTGTHEQYF. The CDR3 DNA follows: TGTGCTACCACAGGGACCCACGAGCAGTACTTC.

The V call is TRBV7-9, the J call TRBJ2-7; D is ambiguous. Germline assignment: CDR1 SEHNR and CDR2 FQNEAQ (reference sequence). CDR3 size: 14 residues. V was shortened by 4 bases and J by 0 bases, with 10 bases between the two germline ends. DNA for the CDR3: TGTGCCAGCAGCTCTTTACTTAACTCCTACGAGCAGTACTTC. Translation: CASSSLLNSYEQYF. The variable domain in full, with the rest retrieved from reference TRBV7-9 and TRBJ2-7, is DTGVSQNPRHKITKRGQNVTFRCDPISEHNRLYWYRQTLGQGPEFLTYFQNEAQLEKSRLLSDRFSAERPKGSFSTLEIQRTEQGDSAMYLCASSSLLNSYEQYFGPGTRLTVT.

V usage is TRBV27 and J usage is TRBJ2-1, with 7 bases that match TRBD1. Per germline, CDR1 MNHEY and CDR2 SMNVEV (reference sequence). J gave up 7 bases and V 8 bases, and 11 bases lay outside the gene matches. The CDR3 covers 14 residues. CDR3 sequence (DNA): TGTGCCAGCTCACCAGGACAGGTCCGTAATGAGCAGTTCTTC. Translating gives CASSPGQVRNEQFF.

The V gene is TRBV5-6, the J gene TRBJ2-7, with TRBD2 matching 8 bases. After removal of 3 bases from V and 9 bases from J, the junction contained 14 bases not matched to a gene. CDR1 is SGHDT and CDR2 is YYEEEE in the germline V gene. The CDR3 is made up of 15 amino acids. The CDR3 loop reads CASSSPRAGVVGQYF. In DNA form, the CDR3 reads TGTGCCAGCAGCTCCCCTCGAGCGGGAGTTGTTGGGCAGTACTTC. Full variable domain (rest looked up from reference TRBV5-6 and TRBJ2-7): DAGVTQSPTHLIKTRGQQVTLRCSPKSGHDTVSWYQQALGQGPQFIFQYYEEEERQRGNFPDRFSGHQFPNYSSELNVNALLLGDSALYLCASSSPRAGVVGQYFGPGTRLTVT.

This chain connects TRBV5-4 to TRBJ2-5; 8 bases align to TRBD2. CDR3 length: 16 residues. Germline V gene sequence: CDR1 SGHNT, CDR2 YYREEE (reference sequence). V was clipped by 4 bases and J by 5 bases; unmatched bases: 13. The CDR3 loop reads CASSPPSGRGQETQYF. The CDR3 coding sequence is TGTGCCAGCAGCCCTCCCAGCGGGAGAGGTCAGGAGACCCAGTACTTC.

The chain joins TRBV6-1 to TRBJ2-3, with 7 bases identical to TRBD1. The ends lost 3 bases at V and 3 bases at J; junction bases unmatched: 12. Germline CDR1 reads MNHNS; CDR2 reads SASEGT. The CDR3 sequence is 17 residues long. The CDR3, as DNA: TGTGCCAGCAGTGAGCCACAGGGGTTGGCATATACAGATACGCAGTATTTT. It codes for CASSEPQGLAYTDTQYF.

The V call is TRBV30, the J call TRBJ1-5; D gene unclear. Trimming took 3 bases from V and 2 from J, leaving 14 bases between them. Germline CDR1 is GTSNPN and CDR2 is SVGIG (reference sequence). The CDR3 sequence is 15 residues long. The DNA for the CDR3 is TGTGCCTGGAGACCCCCATTTAGTGGCAATCAGCCCCAGCATTTT. Its translation: CAWRPPFSGNQPQHF.

This sequence joins TRBV5-1 and TRBJ2-5, with 7 bases aligning to TRBD2. V was pared by 0 bases and J by 6 bases, with 8 bases of the junction left unmatched. This CDR3 contains 15 residues. Germline loops: CDR1 SGHRS, CDR2 YFSETQ. The CDR3 region is CASSLEATSSQTQYF. DNA of the CDR3: TGCGCCAGCAGCTTGGAAGCGACTAGCTCCCAGACCCAGTACTTC.

V is TRBV25-1 and J is TRBJ2-1, with D perhaps matching TRBD2 (5 bases). V lost 2 bases, J lost 5 bases, and 13 bases lay in between. The CDR3 totals 15 residues. Germline V CDR1 and CDR2: MGHDK, SYGVNS. The CDR3 spells CASSELPGNHNEQFF. CDR3 DNA: TGTGCCAGCAGTGAACTACCGGGAAATCACAATGAGCAGTTCTTC.

About this clone itself: The sample holds other DNA sequences that translate to the same CDR3. The CDR3: CSGTGTGLEQYF. As DNA, the CDR3 is TGCAGCGGAACCGGGACAGGGCTCGAGCAGTACTTC. The chain is built from TRBV29-1 and TRBJ2-7, with 9 bases lining up with TRBD1. In germline, CDR1 is SQVTM, CDR2 ANQGSEA. Trimming at V came to 7 bases and at J to 6 bases, leaving 7 bases not matched to a gene. This CDR3 is 12 amino acids long.

The gene calls are TRBV18 and TRBJ1-5; unclear D gene. Between the trimmed V and J ends, which lost 3 bases and 4 bases, there was a span of 13 bases. The length of the CDR3 is 15 residues. CDR1 is KGHSH, CDR2 LQKENI, per germline. This CDR3 reads CASSPSRTENQPQHF. CDR3 coding DNA: TGTGCCAGCTCACCGTCCCGCACAGAAAATCAGCCCCAGCATTTT. Using reference TRBV18 and TRBJ1-5 for the parts outside the CDR3, the full variable domain is NAGVMQNPRHLVRRRGQEARLRCSPMKGHSHVYWYRQLPEEGLKFMVYLQKENIIDESGMPKERFSAEFPKEGPSILRIQQVVRGDSAAYFCASSPSRTENQPQHFGDGTRLSIL.

The chain employs TRBV5-4 and TRBJ1-1, with 10 nucleotides matching TRBD1. Germline V gene data show CDR1 as SGHNT and CDR2 as YYREEE (reference sequence). The CDR3 covers 14 residues. V shed 4 bases and J 5 bases; nucleotides not matched to a gene: 5. CDR3: CASSTGQGGTEAFF. In DNA, the CDR3 is TGTGCCAGCAGCACCGGACAGGGGGGAACTGAAGCTTTCTTT.

The chain links TRBV9 to TRBJ2-1; D is uncertain. The CDR3 loop spans 16 amino acids. Germline V lookup: CDR1 SGDLS, CDR2 YYNGEE. V dropped 0 bases and J dropped 0 bases, with 10 bases sitting between them. This CDR3 reads CASSVGGPSSYNEQFF. DNA of the CDR3: TGTGCCAGCAGCGTAGGCGGTCCAAGCTCCTACAATGAGCAGTTCTTC.

This clone was detected a few times. V is TRBV5-6 and J is TRBJ2-1; a possible D gene is TRBD2 (6 bases). Germline CDR1 is SGHDT and CDR2 is YYEEEE. V was shortened by 2 bases and J by 3 bases, with 15 bases between the two germline ends. There are 16 residues in the CDR3. For the CDR3, the DNA is TGTGCCAGCAGCTTTCCCGTGAGTAGCGGCTACAATGAGCAGTTCTTC. Translating gives CASSFPVSSGYNEQFF.

CDR3 amino acids: CASSSPGGLGVEKLFF. In DNA form, the CDR3 reads TGCGCCAGCAGCTCACCCGGGGGGCTAGGAGTAGAAAAACTGTTTTTT. V is TRBV5-1 and J is TRBJ1-4, with D possibly matching TRBD1 (6 bases). The CDR3 loop spans 16 amino acids. The V gene lost 3 bases and the J gene lost 8 bases, with 20 bases spanning the gap. Germline CDR1 SGHRS, CDR2 YFSETQ. The full variable domain, rest sourced from reference TRBV5-1 and TRBJ1-4, is KAGVTQTPRYLIKTRGQQVTLSCSPISGHRSVSWYQQTPGQGLQFLFEYFSETQRNKGNFPGRFSGRQFSNSRSEMNVSTLELGDSALYLCASSSPGGLGVEKLFFGSGTQLSVL.

This chain links TRBV5-4 with TRBJ1-2; 10 bases are a match to TRBD1. This CDR3 comprises 16 residues. V was pared by 3 bases and J by 6 bases, with 11 bases of the junction left unmatched. In germline, CDR1 is SGHNT, CDR2 YYREEE (reference sequence). The CDR3 nucleotides read TGTGCCAGCAGCTCCGGGGCCGGACAGGGGGTAGATGGCTACACCTTC. Protein: CASSSGAGQGVDGYTF.

The genes are TRBV4-2 and TRBJ2-5; 12 positions match TRBD2. The CDR3 loop spans 17 amino acids. Trimming at V came to 0 bases and at J to 5 bases, leaving 7 bases not matched to a gene. Germline CDR1 reads LGHNA; CDR2 reads YNFKEQ. CDR3 sequence: CASSQDSSGGAGETQYF. CDR3 nucleotide sequence: TGTGCCAGCAGCCAAGATTCTAGCGGGGGGGCCGGGGAGACCCAGTACTTC.

The rearrangement uses TRBV11-3 and TRBJ2-1; 9 nucleotides agree with TRBD2. The length of the CDR3 is 15 residues. The germline V gene has CDR1 SGHNT and CDR2 YENEEA. The J segment lost 6 bases and the V segment lost 1 base, leaving 4 bases of the junction unmatched. CDR3 region: CASSLGGGLANEQFF. The CDR3 DNA is TGTGCCAGCAGCTTAGGGGGGGGACTAGCCAATGAGCAGTTCTTC.

The V call is TRBV9, the J call TRBJ1-4; the match to TRBD1 covers 8 bases. This CDR3 spans 14 amino acids. Germline V gives CDR1 SGDLS, CDR2 YYNGEE. The junction had 6 bases not matched to a gene; V was cut back by 0 bases and J by 11 bases. For the CDR3, the DNA is TGTGCCAGCAGCGTAGGTAGGGGACAGGCTAAACTGTTTTTT. Amino acid sequence: CASSVGRGQAKLFF.

This clone was observed a few times. The rearrangement uses TRBV5-1 and TRBJ1-2, with no clear D. V gave up 5 bases and J gave up 4 bases, with 18 bases separating them. Germline CDR1 reads SGHRS; CDR2 reads YFSETQ. CDR3 length equals 15 residues. The CDR3 spells CASRLEEAGVYGYTF. The CDR3 nucleotides are TGCGCCAGCAGACTAGAAGAGGCTGGTGTCTATGGCTACACCTTC.